What follows are 3 T cell receptor beta chains derived from one specimen sequenced in a study of blood T cell repertoires in COVID-19. Method: immunoSEQ multiplex PCR; TCRdb's copy keeps in-frame clones and lacks some. This sample has around 200,000 clones, with roughly 78% found just once. The sequenced sample was peripheral blood. The receptors originated from a woman older than 75 with active or convalescent COVID-19.

This clone turned up a few times. The chain couples TRBV3-1 (or the pseudogene TRBV3-2) to TRBJ2-1; D remains unclear. The V gene's germline CDR1 is LGHDT and CDR2 YNNKEL (reference sequence). V was pared by 3 bases and J by 7 bases, with 10 bases between. The length of the CDR3 is 13 residues. DNA for the CDR3: TGTGCCAGCAGCCAGCAGGTCGGTAATGAGCAGTTCTTC. Translated: CASSQQVGNEQFF.

The rearrangement links TRBV7-8 to TRBJ1-6; D possibly corresponds to TRBD1 (5 bases). Germline V gene lookup returns CDR1 SGHVS and CDR2 FQNEAQ. This CDR3 is built from 16 residues. With 2 bases removed from V and 4 bases from J, the gap between germline ends came to 12 bases. CDR3 protein: CASSLTGGTYNSPLHF. CDR3 nucleotides: TGTGCCAGCAGCTTAACGGGGGGAACTTATAATTCACCCCTCCACTTT.

This chain uses TRBV11-2 with TRBJ1-1, with TRBD1 identical over 8 bases. The CDR3 sequence is 14 residues long. After removal of 5 bases from V and 4 bases from J, the junction contained 6 bases not matched to a gene. Germline V gene data show CDR1 as SGHAT and CDR2 as FQNNGV. In nucleotides, the CDR3 is TGTGCCAGCAGCCTGACAGGGGTGGGCACTGAAGCTTTCTTT. It codes for CASSLTGVGTEAFF.